This T cell receptor beta chain derives from a study of control samples from healthy donors and cancer patients. Germline CDR1 PRHDT, CDR2 FYEKMQ (reference sequence). CDR3 length: 19 residues. Trimming shortened V by 2 bases and J by 7 bases, and 27 bases separated the two germline ends. Here immunoSEQ multiplex PCR was the method, and the copy in TCRdb shows in-frame clones only, minus some. The sample has about 84,000 clones, 80% to 90% seen once. This chain links TRBV13 with TRBJ2-1; TRBD2 is a possible D gene (7 bases). Sequencing input: PBMCs. The clonotype originates from a man in his 60s with head and neck cancer. The CDR3 here is CASSLLGGHFRFGENEQFF. In nucleotides, the CDR3 is TGTGCCAGCAGCTTATTGGGGGGGCACTTCCGGTTCGGGGAGAATGAGCAGTTCTTC.